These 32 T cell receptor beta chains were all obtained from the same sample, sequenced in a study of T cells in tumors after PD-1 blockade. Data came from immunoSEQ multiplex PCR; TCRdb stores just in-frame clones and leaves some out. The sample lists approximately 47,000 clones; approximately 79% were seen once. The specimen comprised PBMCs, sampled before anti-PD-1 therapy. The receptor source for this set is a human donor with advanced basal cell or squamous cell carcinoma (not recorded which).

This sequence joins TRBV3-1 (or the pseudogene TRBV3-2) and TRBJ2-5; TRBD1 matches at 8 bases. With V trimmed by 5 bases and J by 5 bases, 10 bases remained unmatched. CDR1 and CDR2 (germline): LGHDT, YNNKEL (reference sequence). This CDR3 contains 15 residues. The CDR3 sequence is CASSTNPGGWETQYF. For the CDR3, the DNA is TGTGCCAGCAGCACAAATCCAGGGGGCTGGGAGACCCAGTACTTC.

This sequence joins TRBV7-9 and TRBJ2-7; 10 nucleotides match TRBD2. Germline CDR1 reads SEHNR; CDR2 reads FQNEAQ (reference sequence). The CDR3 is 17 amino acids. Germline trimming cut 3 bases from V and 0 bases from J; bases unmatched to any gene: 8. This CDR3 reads CASSFWGSGGFSYEQYF. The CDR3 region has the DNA TGTGCCAGCAGCTTTTGGGGTAGCGGGGGGTTCTCCTACGAGCAGTACTTC. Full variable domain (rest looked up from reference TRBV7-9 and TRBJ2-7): DTGVSQNPRHKITKRGQNVTFRCDPISEHNRLYWYRQTLGQGPEFLTYFQNEAQLEKSRLLSDRFSAERPKGSFSTLEIQRTEQGDSAMYLCASSFWGSGGFSYEQYFGPGTRLTVT.

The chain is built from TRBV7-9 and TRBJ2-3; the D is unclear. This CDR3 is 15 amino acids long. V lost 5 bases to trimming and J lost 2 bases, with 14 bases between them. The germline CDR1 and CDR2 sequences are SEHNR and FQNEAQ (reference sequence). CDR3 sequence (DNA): TGTGCCAGCAGCACCTCGGAGTATAACACAGATACGCAGTATTTT. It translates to CASSTSEYNTDTQYF.

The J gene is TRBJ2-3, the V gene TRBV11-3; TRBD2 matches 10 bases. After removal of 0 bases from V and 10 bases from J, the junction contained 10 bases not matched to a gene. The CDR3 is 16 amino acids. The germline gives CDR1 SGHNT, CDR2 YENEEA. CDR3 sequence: CASSLDSAGGSIAQYF. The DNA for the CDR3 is TGTGCCAGCAGCTTAGATTCAGCGGGAGGGTCCATAGCGCAGTATTTT.

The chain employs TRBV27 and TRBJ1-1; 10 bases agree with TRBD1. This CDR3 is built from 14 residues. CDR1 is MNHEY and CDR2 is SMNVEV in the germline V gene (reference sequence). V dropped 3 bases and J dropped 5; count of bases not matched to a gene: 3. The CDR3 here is CASSFDRGRTEAFF. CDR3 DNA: TGTGCCAGCAGTTTCGACAGGGGGCGGACTGAAGCTTTCTTT.

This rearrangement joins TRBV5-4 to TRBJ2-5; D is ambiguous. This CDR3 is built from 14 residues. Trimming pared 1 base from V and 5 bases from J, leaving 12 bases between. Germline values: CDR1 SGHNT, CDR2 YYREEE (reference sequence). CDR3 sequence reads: CASSLPSAVETQYF. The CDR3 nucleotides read TGTGCCAGCAGCTTGCCGTCTGCGGTGGAGACCCAGTACTTC.

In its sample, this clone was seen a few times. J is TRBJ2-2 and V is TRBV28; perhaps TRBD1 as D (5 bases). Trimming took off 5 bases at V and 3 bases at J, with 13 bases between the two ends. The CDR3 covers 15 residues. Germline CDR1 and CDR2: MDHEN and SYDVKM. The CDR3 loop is CASSIGRVDTGELFF. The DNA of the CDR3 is TGTGCCAGCAGTATAGGCAGGGTTGACACCGGGGAGCTGTTTTTT.

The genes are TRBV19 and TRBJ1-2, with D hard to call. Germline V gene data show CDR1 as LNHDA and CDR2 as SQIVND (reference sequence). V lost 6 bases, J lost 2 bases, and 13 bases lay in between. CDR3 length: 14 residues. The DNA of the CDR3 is TGTGCCAGTAGCGATGGAAGGGCAAACTATGGCTACACCTTC. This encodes CASSDGRANYGYTF.

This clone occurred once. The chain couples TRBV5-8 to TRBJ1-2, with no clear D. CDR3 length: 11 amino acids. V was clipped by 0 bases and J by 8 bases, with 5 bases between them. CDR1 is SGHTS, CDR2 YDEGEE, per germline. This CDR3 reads CASSLAGGYTF. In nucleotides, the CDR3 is TGTGCCAGCAGCTTGGCGGGGGGCTACACCTTC. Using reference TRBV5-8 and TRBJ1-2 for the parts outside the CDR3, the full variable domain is EAGVTQSPTHLIKTRGQQATLRCSPISGHTSVYWYQQALGLGLQFLLWYDEGEERNRGNFPPRFSGRQFPNYSSELNVNALELEDSALYLCASSLAGGYTFGSGTRLTVV.

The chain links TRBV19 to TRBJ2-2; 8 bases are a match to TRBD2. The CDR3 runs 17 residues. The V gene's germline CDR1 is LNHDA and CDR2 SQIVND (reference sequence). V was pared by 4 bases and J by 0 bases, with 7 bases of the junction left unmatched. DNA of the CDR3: TGTGCCAGTAGTACTATTGCGGGACTAGCGAACACCGGGGAGCTGTTTTTT. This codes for CASSTIAGLANTGELFF.

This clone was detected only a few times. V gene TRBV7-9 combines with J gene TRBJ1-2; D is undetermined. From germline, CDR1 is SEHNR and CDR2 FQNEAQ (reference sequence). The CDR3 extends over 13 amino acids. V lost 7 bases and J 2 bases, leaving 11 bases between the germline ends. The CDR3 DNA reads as TGTGCCAGCACCCCCAGGAGAAACTATGGCTACACCTTC. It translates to CASTPRRNYGYTF.

This CDR3 reads CASSLGQMTSGFTDTQYF. The DNA for the CDR3 is TGTGCCAGCAGCTTAGGCCAGATGACTAGCGGGTTCACAGATACGCAGTATTTT. This chain joins TRBV11-2 and TRBJ2-3; 10 bases agree with TRBD2. There are 18 residues in the CDR3. The germline CDR1 and CDR2 sequences are SGHAT and FQNNGV. With V trimmed by 1 base and J by 2 bases, 9 bases remained unmatched.

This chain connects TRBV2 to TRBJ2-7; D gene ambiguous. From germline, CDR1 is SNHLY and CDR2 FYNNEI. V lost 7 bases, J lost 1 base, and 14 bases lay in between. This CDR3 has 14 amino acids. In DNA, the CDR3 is TGTGCCAGCAAAAAGGACCCCGAATCCTACGAGCAGTACTTC. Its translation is CASKKDPESYEQYF.

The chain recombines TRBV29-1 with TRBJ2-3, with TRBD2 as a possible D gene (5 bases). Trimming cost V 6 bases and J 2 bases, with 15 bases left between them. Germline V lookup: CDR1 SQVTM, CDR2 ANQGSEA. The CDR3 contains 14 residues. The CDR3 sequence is CSVKADLSTDTQYF. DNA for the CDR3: TGCAGCGTAAAGGCGGACTTATCCACAGATACGCAGTATTTT.

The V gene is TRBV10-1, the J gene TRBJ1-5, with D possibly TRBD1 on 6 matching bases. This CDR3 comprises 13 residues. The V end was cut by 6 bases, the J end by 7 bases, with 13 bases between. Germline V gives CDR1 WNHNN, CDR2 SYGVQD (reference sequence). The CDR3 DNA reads TGCGCCAGCAGGGGGGGGCGAGAACAGCCCCAGCATTTT. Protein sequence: CASRGGREQPQHF.

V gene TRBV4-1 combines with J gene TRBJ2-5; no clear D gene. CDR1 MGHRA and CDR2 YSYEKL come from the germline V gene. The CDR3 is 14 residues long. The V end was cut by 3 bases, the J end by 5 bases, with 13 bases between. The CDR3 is CASSQPGYRETQYF. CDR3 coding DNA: TGCGCCAGCAGCCAGCCAGGTTACCGGGAGACCCAGTACTTC.

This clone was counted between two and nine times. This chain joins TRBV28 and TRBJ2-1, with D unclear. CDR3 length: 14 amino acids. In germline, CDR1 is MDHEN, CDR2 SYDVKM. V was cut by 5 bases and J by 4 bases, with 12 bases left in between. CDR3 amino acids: CASSITRLYNEQFF. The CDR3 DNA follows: TGTGCCAGCAGTATAACGCGACTGTACAATGAGCAGTTCTTC.

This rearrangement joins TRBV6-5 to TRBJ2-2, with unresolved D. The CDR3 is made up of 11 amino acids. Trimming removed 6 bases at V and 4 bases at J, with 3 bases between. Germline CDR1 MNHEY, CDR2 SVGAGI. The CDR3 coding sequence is TGTGCCAGCAGCCCCACCGGGGAGCTGTTTTTT. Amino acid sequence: CASSPTGELFF.

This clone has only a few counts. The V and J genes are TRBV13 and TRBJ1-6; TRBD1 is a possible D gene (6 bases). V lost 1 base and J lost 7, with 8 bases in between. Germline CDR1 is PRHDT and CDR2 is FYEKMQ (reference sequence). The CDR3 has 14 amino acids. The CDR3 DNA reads TGTGCCAGCAGCTTAGATAGGGGGAATTCACCCCTCCACTTT. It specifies CASSLDRGNSPLHF. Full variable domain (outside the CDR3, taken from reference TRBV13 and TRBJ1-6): AAGVIQSPRHLIKEKRETATLKCYPIPRHDTVYWYQQGPGQDPQFLISFYEKMQSDKGSIPDRFSAQQFSDYHSELNMSSLELGDSALYFCASSLDRGNSPLHFGNGTRLTVT.

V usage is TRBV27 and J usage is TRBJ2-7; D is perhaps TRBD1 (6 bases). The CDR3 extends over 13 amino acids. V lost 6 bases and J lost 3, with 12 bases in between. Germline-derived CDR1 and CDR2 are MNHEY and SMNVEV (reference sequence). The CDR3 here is CASSVQGLYEQYF. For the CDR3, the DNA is TGTGCCAGCAGCGTACAGGGTCTCTACGAGCAGTACTTC.

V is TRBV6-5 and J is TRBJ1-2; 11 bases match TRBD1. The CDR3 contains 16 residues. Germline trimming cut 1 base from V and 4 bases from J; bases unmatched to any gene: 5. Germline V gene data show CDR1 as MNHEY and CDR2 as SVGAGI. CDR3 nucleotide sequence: TGTGCCAGCAGTTACTTTGGACAGGGGGCGTTCTATGGCTACACCTTC. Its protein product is CASSYFGQGAFYGYTF.

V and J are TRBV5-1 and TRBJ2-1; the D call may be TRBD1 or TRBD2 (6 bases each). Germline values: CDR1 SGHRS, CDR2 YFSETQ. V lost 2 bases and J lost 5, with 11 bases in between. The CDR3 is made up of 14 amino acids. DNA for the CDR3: TGCGCCAGCAGCTTTACGGGGGCTCACAATGAGCAGTTCTTC. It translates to CASSFTGAHNEQFF.

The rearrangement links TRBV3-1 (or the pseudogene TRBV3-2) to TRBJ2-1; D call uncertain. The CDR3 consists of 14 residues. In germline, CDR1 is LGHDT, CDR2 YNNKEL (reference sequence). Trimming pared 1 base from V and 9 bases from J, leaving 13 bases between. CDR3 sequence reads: CASSQVDRSPEQFF. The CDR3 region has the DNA TGTGCCAGCAGCCAAGTTGATCGTTCTCCTGAGCAGTTCTTC.

In nucleotides, the CDR3 is TGTGCCAGCAGTTCGACCCAAGAGACCCAGTACTTC. This translates into CASSSTQETQYF. This sequence joins TRBV28 and TRBJ2-5; D remains ambiguous. This CDR3 spans 12 amino acids. V lost 4 bases, J lost 1 base, and 4 bases lay in between. Germline assignment: CDR1 MDHEN and CDR2 SYDVKM.

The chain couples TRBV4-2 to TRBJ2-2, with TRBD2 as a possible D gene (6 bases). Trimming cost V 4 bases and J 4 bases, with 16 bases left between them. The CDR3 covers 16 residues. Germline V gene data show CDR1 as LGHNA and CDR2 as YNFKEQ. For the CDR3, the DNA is TGTGCCAGCAGCCCTCAGCCAGCGGGTAGCACCGGGGAGCTGTTTTTT. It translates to CASSPQPAGSTGELFF.

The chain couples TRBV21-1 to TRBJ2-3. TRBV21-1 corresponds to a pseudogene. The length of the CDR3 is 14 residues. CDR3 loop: CASSRGRGTDTQYF. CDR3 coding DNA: TGTGCCAGCAGCAGGGGAAGGGGCACAGATACGCAGTATTTT.

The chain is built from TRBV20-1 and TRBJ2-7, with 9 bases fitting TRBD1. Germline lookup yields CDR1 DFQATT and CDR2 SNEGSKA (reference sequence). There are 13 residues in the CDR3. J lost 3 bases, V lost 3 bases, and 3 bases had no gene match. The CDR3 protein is CSASPTGGYEQYF. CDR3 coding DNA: TGCAGTGCTAGTCCGACAGGGGGCTACGAGCAGTACTTC.

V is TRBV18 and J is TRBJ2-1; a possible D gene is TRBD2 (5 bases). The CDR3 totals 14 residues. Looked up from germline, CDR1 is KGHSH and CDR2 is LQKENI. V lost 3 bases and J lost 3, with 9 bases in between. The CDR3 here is CASSPPSGYNEQFF. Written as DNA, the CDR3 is TGTGCCAGCTCACCGCCCAGCGGCTACAATGAGCAGTTCTTC.

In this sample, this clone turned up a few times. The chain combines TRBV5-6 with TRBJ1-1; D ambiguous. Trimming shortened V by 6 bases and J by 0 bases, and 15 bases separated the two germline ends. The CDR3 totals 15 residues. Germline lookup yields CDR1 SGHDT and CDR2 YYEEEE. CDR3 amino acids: CASTLTGKLNTEAFF. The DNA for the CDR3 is TGTGCCAGCACCCTCACCGGTAAGCTGAACACTGAAGCTTTCTTT. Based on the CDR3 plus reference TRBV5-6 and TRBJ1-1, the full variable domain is DAGVTQSPTHLIKTRGQQVTLRCSPKSGHDTVSWYQQALGQGPQFIFQYYEEEERQRGNFPDRFSGHQFPNYSSELNVNALLLGDSALYLCASTLTGKLNTEAFFGQGTRLTVV.

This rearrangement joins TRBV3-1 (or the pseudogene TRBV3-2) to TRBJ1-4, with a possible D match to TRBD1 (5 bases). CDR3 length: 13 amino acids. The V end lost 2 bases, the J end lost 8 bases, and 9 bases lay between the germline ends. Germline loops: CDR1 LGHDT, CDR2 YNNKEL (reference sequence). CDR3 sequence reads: CASSQSGAEKLFF. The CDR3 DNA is TGTGCCAGCAGCCAATCTGGGGCGGAAAAACTGTTTTTT.

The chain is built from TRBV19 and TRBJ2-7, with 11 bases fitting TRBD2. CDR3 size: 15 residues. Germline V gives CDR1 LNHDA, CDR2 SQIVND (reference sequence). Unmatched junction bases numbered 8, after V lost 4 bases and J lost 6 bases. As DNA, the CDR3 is TGTGCCAGTAGTAAAAGTCTAGCGGGAGGTCGCGAGCAGTACTTC. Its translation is CASSKSLAGGREQYF.

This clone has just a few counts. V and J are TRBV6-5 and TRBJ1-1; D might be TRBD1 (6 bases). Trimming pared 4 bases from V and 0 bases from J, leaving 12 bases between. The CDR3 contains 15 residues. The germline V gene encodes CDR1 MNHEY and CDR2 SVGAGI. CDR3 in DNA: TGTGCCAGCAGTTTCTATACAGGGATGAACACTGAAGCTTTCTTT. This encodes CASSFYTGMNTEAFF.